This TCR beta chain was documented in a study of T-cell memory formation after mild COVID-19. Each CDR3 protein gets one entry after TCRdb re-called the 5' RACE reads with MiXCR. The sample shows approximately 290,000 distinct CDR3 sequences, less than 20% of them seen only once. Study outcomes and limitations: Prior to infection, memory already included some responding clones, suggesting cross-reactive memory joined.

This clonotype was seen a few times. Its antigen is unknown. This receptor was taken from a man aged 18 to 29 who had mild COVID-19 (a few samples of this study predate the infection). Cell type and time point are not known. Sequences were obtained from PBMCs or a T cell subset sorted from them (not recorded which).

The CDR3 nucleotides read TGTGCCAGTACAGGGGAGAATCAGCCCCAGCATTTT. As protein: CASTGENQPQHF. The gene calls are TRBV18 and TRBJ1-5; 7 positions agree with TRBD1. This CDR3 spans 12 amino acids. Germline values: CDR1 KGHSH, CDR2 LQKENI. Germline trimming cut 9 bases from V and 4 bases from J; bases unmatched to any gene: 3.